This is a list of T cell receptor beta chains from one sample in a study of T cell responses to AZD1222 COVID-19 vaccine. Sequenced by immunoSEQ multiplex PCR; TCRdb stores in-frame clones only, minus some. The sample comprises 90,000 to 120,000 clones, 88% of which are singletons, and 7% to 10% rests with the top ten. Material: peripheral blood, obtained on day 0 of AZD1222 vaccination. The receptors shown here come from an adult in good health. The CDR3 runs from the conserved cysteine through the conserved F or W. Fields, in order: D gene, V gene, J gene, CDR3 length, CDR3 protein, CDR3 DNA. A D gene is named only where the DNA matches it firmly.

TRBD1	TRBV7-2	TRBJ1-2	12	CASSPDRVGYTF	TGTGCCAGCAGTCCAGACAGGGTTGGCTACACCTTC
NA	TRBV9	TRBJ2-2	13	CASSPRTFGELFF	TGTGCCAGCAGCCCGCGGACTTTCGGGGAGCTGTTTTTT
TRBD1	TRBV5-6	TRBJ1-2	15	CASSLGQALTYGYTF	TGTGCCAGCAGCCTAGGACAGGCCCTCACCTATGGCTACACCTTC
NA	TRBV27	TRBJ1-2	12	CASSSGFYGYTF	TGTGCCAGCAGTTCTGGCTTCTATGGCTACACCTTC
NA	TRBV19	TRBJ2-3	13	CASSIHSPIMWYF	TGTGCCAGTAGTATACACTCTCCGATAATGTGGTATTTT
NA	TRBV4-2	TRBJ1-1	15	CASSQDPVGNTEAFF	TGTGCCAGCAGCCAAGACCCGGTGGGGAACACTGAAGCTTTCTTT
NA	TRBV10-1	TRBJ1-4	13	CASSERGNEKLFF	TGCGCCAGCAGTGAGAGGGGTAATGAAAAACTGTTTTTT
NA	TRBV10-2	TRBJ2-7	13	CASRVNSGPQQYF	TGCGCCAGCAGGGTCAATTCGGGCCCCCAGCAGTACTTC
NA	TRBV10-3	TRBJ1-3	14	CAISIDGTGNTIYF	TGTGCCATCAGTATAGACGGAACTGGAAACACCATATATTTT
NA	TRBV4-1	TRBJ1-2	15	CASSQDKGRAYGYTF	TGCGCCAGCAGCCAAGACAAAGGCAGAGCTTATGGCTACACCTTC
TRBD2	TRBV7-9	TRBJ2-1	13	CASSIELAGEQFF	TGTGCCAGCAGCATAGAACTAGCGGGAGAGCAGTTCTTC
NA	TRBV7-2	TRBJ2-5	14	CASSSGLYQETQYF	TGTGCCAGCAGCTCGGGACTGTACCAAGAGACCCAGTACTTC
NA	TRBV10-1	TRBJ2-7	13	CASSSGPSSVQYF	TGCGCCAGCAGTAGCGGGCCCTCAAGTGTGCAGTACTTC